This TCR beta chain was sequenced in a study of CD8+CD57+ T cells in acquired aplastic anemia. Study as a whole: Sorted CD4+ and CD8+ cells yielded 2.5 to 3.5 ug of DNA on average.

Details on this clonotype: Its antigen is unknown.

TCR beta VDJ and CDR3 profiling used genomic DNA as template. MiXCR, run by TCRdb on the reads, gives a single entry per CDR3 protein. The sample shows hundreds of thousands of distinct CDR3 sequences, about two thirds of them seen only once. Overall study findings and caveats: Twenty-nine was the count of CD8+ CDR3 sequences that patients shared with controls. Patients showed no significant difference from controls in CD8+ Simpson's diversity.

Trimming took 7 bases from V and 6 from J, leaving 27 bases between them. The CDR3 is 18 amino acids. This chain connects TRBV12-3 or TRBV12-4 to TRBJ1-4; D ambiguous. The sequenced sample was sorted CD4+, CD8+, or CD8+CD57+ T cells (not recorded which) from PBMCs. The sequence came from a human donor in good health, serving as a control. CDR3 protein: CASNREFGPPISDEKLFF. The CDR3 DNA reads as TGTGCCAGCAACCGGGAGTTCGGTCCCCCAATTTCGGATGAAAAACTGTTTTTT.